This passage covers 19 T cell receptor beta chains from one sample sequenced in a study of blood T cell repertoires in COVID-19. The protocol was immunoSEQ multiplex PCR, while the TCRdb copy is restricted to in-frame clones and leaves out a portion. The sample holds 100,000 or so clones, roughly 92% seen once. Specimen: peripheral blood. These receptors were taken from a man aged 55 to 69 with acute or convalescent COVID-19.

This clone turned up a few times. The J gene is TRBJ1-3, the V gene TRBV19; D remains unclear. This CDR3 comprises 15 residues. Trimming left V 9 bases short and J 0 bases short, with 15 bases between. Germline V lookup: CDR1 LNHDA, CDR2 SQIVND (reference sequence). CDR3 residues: CASHPRGSSGNTIYF. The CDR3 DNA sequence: TGTGCCAGCCACCCCCGGGGTAGCTCTGGAAACACCATATATTTT.

Here the CDR3 reads CASSSGTSGTNEQFF. The CDR3 coding sequence is TGTGCCAGCAGCTCCGGGACTAGCGGAACCAATGAGCAGTTCTTC. The chain couples TRBV7-9 to TRBJ2-1; 11 bases align to TRBD2. This CDR3 region has 15 residues. The V gene end was trimmed by 4 bases and the J gene end by 6 bases; junction bases not matched to a gene: 5. CDR1 and CDR2 (germline): SEHNR, FQNEAQ (reference sequence).

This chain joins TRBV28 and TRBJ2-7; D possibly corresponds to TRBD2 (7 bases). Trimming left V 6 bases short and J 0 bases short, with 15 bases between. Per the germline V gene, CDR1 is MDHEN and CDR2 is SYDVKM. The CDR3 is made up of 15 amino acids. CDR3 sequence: CASSFPAGASYEQYF. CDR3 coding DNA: TGTGCCAGCAGCTTCCCCGCGGGGGCCTCCTACGAGCAGTACTTC.

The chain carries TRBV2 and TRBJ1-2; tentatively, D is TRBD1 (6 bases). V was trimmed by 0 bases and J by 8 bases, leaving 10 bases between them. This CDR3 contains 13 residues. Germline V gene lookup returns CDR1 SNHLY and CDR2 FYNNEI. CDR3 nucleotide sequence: TGTGCCAGCAGTGAAGCGCTTGGGGGCGGCTACACCTTC. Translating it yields CASSEALGGGYTF.

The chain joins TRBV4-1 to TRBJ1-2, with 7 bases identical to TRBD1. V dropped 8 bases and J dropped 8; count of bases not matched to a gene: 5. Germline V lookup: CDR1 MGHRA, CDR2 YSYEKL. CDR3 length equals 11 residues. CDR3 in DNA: TGCGCCAGCGGCAGGGGGGAAGGCTACACCTTC. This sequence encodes CASGRGEGYTF.

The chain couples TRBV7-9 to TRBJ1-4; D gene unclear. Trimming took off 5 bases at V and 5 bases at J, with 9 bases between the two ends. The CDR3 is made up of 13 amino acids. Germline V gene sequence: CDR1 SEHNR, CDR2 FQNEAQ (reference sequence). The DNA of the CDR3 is TGTGCCAGCAGCCCCGGGGTGAATGAAAAACTGTTTTTT. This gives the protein CASSPGVNEKLFF.

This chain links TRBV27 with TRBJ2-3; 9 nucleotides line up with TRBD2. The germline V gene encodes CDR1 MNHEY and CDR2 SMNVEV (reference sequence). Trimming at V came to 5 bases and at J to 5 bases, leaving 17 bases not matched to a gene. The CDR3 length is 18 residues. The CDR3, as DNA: TGTGCCAGCAGTCCCCCTAGGGGCGGGAGGGCCGTGAGAGATACGCAGTATTTT. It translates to CASSPPRGGRAVRDTQYF.

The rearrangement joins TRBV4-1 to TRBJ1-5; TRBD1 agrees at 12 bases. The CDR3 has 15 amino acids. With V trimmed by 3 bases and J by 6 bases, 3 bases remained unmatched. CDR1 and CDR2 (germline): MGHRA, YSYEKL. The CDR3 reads CASSQGQGAFQPQHF. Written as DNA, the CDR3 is TGCGCCAGCAGCCAGGGACAGGGGGCTTTTCAGCCCCAGCATTTT.

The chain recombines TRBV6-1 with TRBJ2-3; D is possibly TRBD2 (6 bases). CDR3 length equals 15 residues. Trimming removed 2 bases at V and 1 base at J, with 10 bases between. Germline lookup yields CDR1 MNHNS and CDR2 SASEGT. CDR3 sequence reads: CASSESGLGTDTQYF. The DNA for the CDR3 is TGTGCCAGCAGTGAATCGGGACTCGGCACAGATACGCAGTATTTT.

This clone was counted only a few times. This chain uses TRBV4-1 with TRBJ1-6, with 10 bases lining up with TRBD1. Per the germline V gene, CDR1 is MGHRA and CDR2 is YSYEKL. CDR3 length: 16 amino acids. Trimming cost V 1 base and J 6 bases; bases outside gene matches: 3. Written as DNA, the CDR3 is TGCGCCAGCAGCCAAGGGGACAGGGGTCGTAATTCACCCCTCCACTTT. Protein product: CASSQGDRGRNSPLHF.

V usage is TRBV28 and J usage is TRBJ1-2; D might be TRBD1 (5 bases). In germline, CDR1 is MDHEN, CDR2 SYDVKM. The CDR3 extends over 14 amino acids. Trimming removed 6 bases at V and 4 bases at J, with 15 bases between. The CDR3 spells CASSYQTASYGYTF. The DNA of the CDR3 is TGTGCCAGCAGCTACCAGACAGCTTCCTATGGCTACACCTTC.

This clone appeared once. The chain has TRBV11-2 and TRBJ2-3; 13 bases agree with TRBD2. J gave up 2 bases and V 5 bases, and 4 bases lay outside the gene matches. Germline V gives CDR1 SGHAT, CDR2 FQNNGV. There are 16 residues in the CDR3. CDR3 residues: CASSPGTSGTTDTQYF. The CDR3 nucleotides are TGTGCCAGCAGCCCGGGGACTAGCGGGACCACAGATACGCAGTATTTT.

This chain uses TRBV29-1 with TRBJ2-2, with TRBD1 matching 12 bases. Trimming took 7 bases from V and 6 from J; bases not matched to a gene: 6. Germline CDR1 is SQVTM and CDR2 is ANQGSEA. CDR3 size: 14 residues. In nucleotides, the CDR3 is TGCAGCGCTGGGGGACAGGGGGCTCCCGGGGAGCTGTTTTTT. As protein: CSAGGQGAPGELFF.

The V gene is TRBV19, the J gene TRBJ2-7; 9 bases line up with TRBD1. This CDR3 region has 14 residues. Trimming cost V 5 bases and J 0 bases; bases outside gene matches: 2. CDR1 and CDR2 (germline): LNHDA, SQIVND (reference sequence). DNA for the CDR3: TGTGCCAGTAGTGGACAGGGGAGCTCCTACGAGCAGTACTTC. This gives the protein CASSGQGSSYEQYF.

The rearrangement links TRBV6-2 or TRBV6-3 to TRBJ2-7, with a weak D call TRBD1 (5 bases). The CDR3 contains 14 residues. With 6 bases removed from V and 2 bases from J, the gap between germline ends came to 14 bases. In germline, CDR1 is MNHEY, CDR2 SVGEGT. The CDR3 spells CASSPTGRAYEQYF. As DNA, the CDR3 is TGTGCCAGCAGCCCCACCGGCAGGGCCTACGAGCAGTACTTC.

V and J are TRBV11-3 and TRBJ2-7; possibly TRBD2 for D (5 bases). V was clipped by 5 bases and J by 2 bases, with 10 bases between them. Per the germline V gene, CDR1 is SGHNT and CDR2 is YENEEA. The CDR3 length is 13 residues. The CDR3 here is CASSGRGPYEQYF. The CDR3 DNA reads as TGTGCCAGCAGCGGGAGAGGGCCCTACGAGCAGTACTTC. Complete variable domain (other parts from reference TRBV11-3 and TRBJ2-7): EAGVVQSPRYKIIEKKQPVAFWCNPISGHNTLYWYLQNLGQGPELLIRYENEEAVDDSQLPKDRFSAERLKGVDSTLKIQPAELGDSAVYLCASSGRGPYEQYFGPGTRLTVT.

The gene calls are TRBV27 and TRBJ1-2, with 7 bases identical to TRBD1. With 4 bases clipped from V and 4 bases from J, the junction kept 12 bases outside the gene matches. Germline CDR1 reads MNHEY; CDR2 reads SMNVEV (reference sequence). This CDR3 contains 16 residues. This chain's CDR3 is CASSSSPGTAPYGYTF. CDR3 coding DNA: TGTGCCAGCAGTTCCAGTCCCGGGACAGCCCCCTATGGCTACACCTTC.

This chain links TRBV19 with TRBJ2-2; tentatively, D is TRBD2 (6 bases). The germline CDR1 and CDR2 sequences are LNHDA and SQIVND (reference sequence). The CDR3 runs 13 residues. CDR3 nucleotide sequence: TGTGCAACGCGCGGGGCGAACACCGGGGAGCTGTTTTTT. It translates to CATRGANTGELFF. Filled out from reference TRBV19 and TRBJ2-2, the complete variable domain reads DGGITQSPKYLFRKEGQNVTLSCEQNLNHDAMYWYRQDPGQGLRLIYYSQIVNDFQKGDIAEGYSVSREKKESFPLTVTSAQKNPTAFYLCATRGANTGELFFGEGSRLTVL.

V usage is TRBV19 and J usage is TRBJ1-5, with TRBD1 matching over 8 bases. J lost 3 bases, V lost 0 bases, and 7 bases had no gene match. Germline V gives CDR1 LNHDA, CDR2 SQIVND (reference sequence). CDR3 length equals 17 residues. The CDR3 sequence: CASSIEGTGRPNQPQHF. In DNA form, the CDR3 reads TGTGCCAGTAGTATAGAGGGGACAGGCCGACCCAATCAGCCCCAGCATTTT. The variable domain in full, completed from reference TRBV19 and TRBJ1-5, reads DGGITQSPKYLFRKEGQNVTLSCEQNLNHDAMYWYRQDPGQGLRLIYYSQIVNDFQKGDIAEGYSVSREKKESFPLTVTSAQKNPTAFYLCASSIEGTGRPNQPQHFGDGTRLSIL.